These T cell receptor beta chains were read from a single sample in a study of multiple sclerosis patients with progressive multifocal leukoencephalopathy. Only in-frame clones appear in the TCRdb table, and some are missing; sequencing was by immunoSEQ multiplex PCR. The sample yields around 25,000 clones, 80% to 95% seen once. Here the sequenced sample was PBMCs, taken from a patient treated with natalizumab. These receptors all come from a man aged 30 to 45 with multiple sclerosis. The CDR3 runs from the conserved cysteine through the conserved F or W. The D gene is left open where the match is weak. Where a row states a size, it is once, few, many or the class of an expanded clone; other rows omit it.

d_call	clone_size	v_call	j_call	cdr3_length	cdr3_aa	cdr3_nt
.	.	TRBV19	TRBJ2-1	15	CASRLKGSSYNEQFF	TGTGCCAGTAGGCTTAAGGGGAGCTCCTACAATGAGCAGTTCTTC
TRBD1	once	TRBV9	TRBJ1-1	15	CASSGRITGGTEAFF	TGTGCCAGCAGCGGCAGAATTACAGGGGGGACTGAAGCTTTCTTT
.	once	TRBV7-9	TRBJ1-4	14	CASSLDLANEKLFF	TGTGCCAGCAGCTTAGACCTGGCTAATGAAAAACTGTTTTTT
.	.	TRBV11-3	TRBJ2-1	15	CASSLDGAPVNEQFF	TGTGCCAGCAGCTTAGACGGGGCCCCAGTCAATGAGCAGTTCTTC
.	.	TRBV7-9	TRBJ2-1	14	CASSQTWEGNEQFF	TGTGCCAGCAGCCAAACGTGGGAAGGCAATGAGCAGTTCTTC
TRBD1	.	TRBV5-1	TRBJ1-3	16	CASSPGQGGSGNTIYF	TGCGCCAGCAGCCCTGGACAGGGGGGATCTGGAAACACCATATATTTT
TRBD1	.	TRBV13	TRBJ1-2	15	CASSDRQGISLSYTF	TGTGCCAGCAGCGACCGACAGGGAATCTCATTAAGCTACACCTTC
.	.	TRBV5-1	TRBJ2-5	14	CASSLSGIAKTQYF	TGCGCCAGCAGCTTGAGTGGAATCGCGAAGACCCAGTACTTC
.	few	TRBV7-2	TRBJ2-7	15	CASSPTGSPSYEQYF	TGTGCCAGCAGCCCCACCGGGTCCCCTTCCTACGAGCAGTACTTC
.	.	TRBV19	TRBJ1-3	17	CASSKADITLTGNTIYF	TGTGCCAGTAGTAAAGCAGACATAACTCTGACTGGAAACACCATATATTTT
.	.	TRBV5-4	TRBJ2-1	17	CASSPGPGSGAYNEQFF	TGTGCCAGCAGCCCGGGCCCCGGTTCAGGGGCTTACAATGAGCAGTTCTTC
.	.	TRBV18	TRBJ2-5	12	CASSPGLETQYF	TGTGCCAGCTCACCAGGGTTGGAGACCCAGTACTTC
.	once	TRBV11-2	TRBJ1-1	13	CASSPHRGTEAFF	TGTGCCAGCAGCCCCCACCGAGGCACTGAAGCTTTCTTT
.	.	TRBV30	TRBJ2-7	13	CAWSVSSGYEQYF	TGTGCCTGGAGTGTATCCAGTGGCTACGAGCAGTACTTC
.	.	TRBV7-3	TRBJ1-1	14	CASSLRLAVPEAFF	TGTGCCAGCAGCTTAAGGTTAGCGGTGCCTGAAGCTTTCTTT
TRBD2	.	TRBV11-2	TRBJ2-1	14	CASSLGNSGKEQFF	TGTGCCAGCAGCTTGGGTAACAGCGGGAAAGAGCAGTTCTTC
TRBD1	once	TRBV5-1	TRBJ2-7	16	CASSLAPPGTGYEQYF	TGCGCCAGCAGCTTGGCCCCCCCGGGGACAGGGTACGAGCAGTACTTC
.	.	TRBV7-9	TRBJ1-2	14	CASSSSRGDYGYTF	TGTGCCAGCAGCTCGTCCAGGGGTGACTATGGCTACACCTTC
.	.	TRBV29-1	TRBJ1-1	12	CSANSGSTEAFF	TGCAGCGCAAATTCCGGGAGTACTGAAGCTTTCTTT
.	.	TRBV7-6	TRBJ1-2	13	CASSAFRDFGYTF	TGTGCCAGCAGCGCATTCCGGGACTTTGGCTACACCTTC
TRBD2	.	TRBV11-2	TRBJ2-1	16	CASSFLLAGVGNEQFF	TGTGCCAGCAGCTTCCTTTTAGCGGGAGTGGGGAATGAGCAGTTCTTC
.	.	TRBV5-1	TRBJ1-2	14	CASSLGRSNYGYTF	TGCGCCAGCAGCTTGGGGAGGTCTAACTATGGCTACACCTTC
TRBD2	.	TRBV25-1	TRBJ2-7	16	CASSEFGGGQSYEQYF	TGTGCCAGCAGTGAATTTGGCGGGGGGCAAAGCTACGAGCAGTACTTC
.	few	TRBV19	TRBJ1-1	13	CASIGRSNTEAFF	TGTGCCAGTATAGGGCGGAGTAACACTGAAGCTTTCTTT
.	.	TRBV6-5	TRBJ1-3	14	CASSYRLSGNTIYF	TGTGCCAGCAGTTACCGGCTCTCTGGAAACACCATATATTTT
TRBD2	.	TRBV19	TRBJ2-1	15	CASSIELAGVGEQFF	TGTGCCAGTAGTATAGAACTAGCGGGAGTTGGTGAGCAGTTCTTC
.	.	TRBV11-3	TRBJ1-3	15	CASSLDFRRGNTIYF	TGTGCCAGCAGCTTAGATTTTCGCAGGGGAAACACCATATATTTT
TRBD2	.	TRBV4-1	TRBJ2-1	17	CASSQYEVAGGYNEQFF	TGCGCCAGCAGCCAATACGAAGTAGCGGGCGGTTACAATGAGCAGTTCTTC
TRBD1	.	TRBV7-7	TRBJ1-4	14	CASSVDRTYGKLFF	TGTGCTAGCAGCGTGGACAGGACTTATGGAAAACTGTTTTTT
.	.	TRBV5-1	TRBJ2-1	13	CASRGDGKLEQFF	TGCGCCAGCAGGGGGGACGGAAAGCTTGAGCAGTTCTTC
.	.	TRBV7-8	TRBJ1-2	14	CASSLAGREYGYTF	TGTGCCAGCAGCTTAGCCGGACGGGAATATGGCTACACCTTC
.	.	TRBV27	TRBJ2-7	14	CASSPLERYYEQYF	TGTGCCAGCAGTCCCCTGGAGCGATACTACGAGCAGTACTTC
TRBD1	.	TRBV6-5	TRBJ1-2	15	CASSYGGTGGYGYTF	TGTGCCAGCAGTTACGGGGGGACAGGAGGCTATGGCTACACCTTC
TRBD2	few	TRBV5-4	TRBJ2-7	16	CASSRFASGSSHEQYF	TGTGCCAGCAGCCGCTTTGCTAGCGGGAGTTCCCACGAGCAGTACTTC
.	.	TRBV30	TRBJ2-7	13	CAWTSDTSYEQYF	TGTGCCTGGACTTCGGACACCTCCTACGAGCAGTACTTC
.	.	TRBV5-1	TRBJ2-3	15	CASSLEGGVGDTQYF	TGCGCCAGCAGCTTGGAAGGGGGAGTGGGGGATACGCAGTATTTT
.	.	TRBV7-8	TRBJ2-1	14	CASSAGSWVNEQFF	TGTGCCAGCAGTGCAGGATCTTGGGTCAATGAGCAGTTCTTC
.	.	TRBV7-9	TRBJ2-2	15	CASSLGHSNTGELFF	TGTGCCAGCAGCTTAGGCCACTCGAACACCGGGGAGCTGTTTTTT
.	once	TRBV7-2	TRBJ2-5	14	CASSLIGYQETQYF	TGTGCCAGCAGCTTAATCGGGTACCAAGAGACCCAGTACTTC
.	.	TRBV5-6	TRBJ1-1	15	CASSFLDRVGTEAFF	TGTGCCAGCAGCTTTCTTGACCGGGTGGGCACTGAAGCTTTCTTT
.	.	TRBV6-6	TRBJ2-3	12	CASRDSTDTQYF	TGTGCCAGCCGCGACAGCACAGATACGCAGTATTTT
.	.	TRBV5-6	TRBJ1-5	15	CASSFRGVGNQPQHF	TGTGCCAGCAGTTTCAGGGGAGTCGGCAATCAGCCCCAGCATTTT
.	.	TRBV10-3	TRBJ1-1	12	CAIRQGSTEAFF	TGTGCCATCAGACAGGGTTCCACTGAAGCTTTCTTT
.	.	TRBV21-1	TRBJ2-1	14	CASSKIPAHNEQFF	TGTGCCAGCAGCAAAATCCCCGCCCACAATGAGCAGTTCTTC
.	.	TRBV7-9	TRBJ2-2	13	CASSLSYTGELFF	TGTGCCAGCAGCTTATCCTACACCGGGGAGCTGTTTTTT
TRBD1	.	TRBV10-3	TRBJ2-3	17	CAISESTGTGSSDTQYF	TGTGCCATCAGTGAGTCGACCGGGACAGGGTCATCAGATACGCAGTATTTT
TRBD2	.	TRBV15	TRBJ2-1	18	CATSRRLAGGPGGNEQFF	TGTGCCACCAGCAGAAGACTAGCGGGAGGGCCCGGCGGCAATGAGCAGTTCTTC
TRBD2	.	TRBV7-9	TRBJ2-7	19	CASSWSGGLAGVEPFEQYF	TGTGCCAGCAGCTGGAGTGGGGGGCTAGCGGGAGTTGAGCCCTTCGAGCAGTACTTC
.	.	TRBV4-3	TRBJ2-2	13	CASSRKKAGELFF	TGCGCCAGCAGCCGGAAGAAGGCCGGGGAGCTGTTTTTT
.	.	TRBV5-1	TRBJ2-7	16	CASSLGRGASSYEQYF	TGCGCCAGCAGTTTGGGCCGGGGGGCCAGCTCCTACGAGCAGTACTTC
.	.	TRBV19	TRBJ1-1	15	CASSIDRRGNTEAFF	TGTGCCAGTAGTATAGACAGGCGGGGGAACACTGAAGCTTTCTTT
TRBD1	.	TRBV4-1	TRBJ1-1	15	CASSQDWTGGTEAFF	TGCGCCAGCAGCCAAGATTGGACAGGGGGGACTGAAGCTTTCTTT
TRBD1	.	TRBV7-9	TRBJ2-1	16	CASSFLGTGSDNEQFF	TGTGCCAGCAGCTTCCTCGGGACAGGGTCCGACAATGAGCAGTTCTTC
.	.	TRBV30	TRBJ1-1	11	CARRRETEAFF	TGTGCCCGTAGGCGTGAAACTGAAGCTTTCTTT
TRBD2	.	TRBV18	TRBJ2-1	14	CASSRTSGYNEQFF	TGTGCCAGCTCACGGACTAGCGGATACAATGAGCAGTTCTTC
TRBD2	.	TRBV11-3	TRBJ2-5	15	CASSSGTSGQETQYF	TGTGCCAGCAGCTCCGGGACTAGCGGCCAAGAGACCCAGTACTTC
.	once	TRBV7-9	TRBJ2-7	12	CASSQAGYEQYF	TGTGCCAGCAGCCAGGCGGGGTACGAGCAGTACTTC